Below are 3 T cell receptor beta chains sequenced from a single sample in a study of OX40 agonist ivuxolimab in advanced cancers. Libraries were prepared by immunoSEQ multiplex PCR; TCRdb keeps only in-frame clonotypes and omits some of them. The sample contains 25,000 to 40,000 clones, over 80% of which appear only once. The sequencing used CD4+ or CD8+ T cells sorted from blood, collected in a trial of the OX40 agonist ivuxolimab. These TCRs come from an adult with an advanced solid tumor such as melanoma, head and neck, liver or kidney cancer.

J is TRBJ1-1 and V is TRBV29-1; TRBD1 aligns across 9 bases. CDR1 SQVTM and CDR2 ANQGSEA come from the germline V gene. Trimming took 6 bases from V and 1 from J; bases not matched to a gene: 6. This CDR3 has 14 amino acids. The CDR3 nucleotides read TGCAGCGTCCCCCCGGGACAGGGGAACACTGAAGCTTTCTTT. It translates to CSVPPGQGNTEAFF.

This clone occurred a few times. The rearrangement joins TRBV9 to TRBJ1-5; 7 nucleotides align to TRBD1. V shed 3 bases, J shed 2 bases, and the junction held 8 bases outside the gene matches. From germline, CDR1 is SGDLS and CDR2 YYNGEE. This CDR3 spans 16 amino acids. The CDR3 DNA reads TGTGCCAGCAGCGCTCGACAGGGACGGGGCAATCAGCCCCAGCATTTT. It encodes CASSARQGRGNQPQHF. Drawing the rest from reference TRBV9 and TRBJ1-5, the complete variable domain is DSGVTQTPKHLITATGQRVTLRCSPRSGDLSVYWYQQSLDQGLQFLIQYYNGEERAKGNILERFSAQQFPDLHSELNLSSLELGDSALYFCASSARQGRGNQPQHFGDGTRLSIL.

The CDR3 sequence: CASSQDDLNQPQHF. The CDR3 DNA sequence: TGTGCCAGCAGCCAAGACGATCTAAATCAGCCCCAGCATTTT. The chain uses TRBV4-2 and TRBJ1-5, with D uncertain. V shed 0 bases and J shed 4 bases, with 7 bases lying between them. From germline, CDR1 is LGHNA and CDR2 YNFKEQ. The CDR3 loop spans 14 amino acids.